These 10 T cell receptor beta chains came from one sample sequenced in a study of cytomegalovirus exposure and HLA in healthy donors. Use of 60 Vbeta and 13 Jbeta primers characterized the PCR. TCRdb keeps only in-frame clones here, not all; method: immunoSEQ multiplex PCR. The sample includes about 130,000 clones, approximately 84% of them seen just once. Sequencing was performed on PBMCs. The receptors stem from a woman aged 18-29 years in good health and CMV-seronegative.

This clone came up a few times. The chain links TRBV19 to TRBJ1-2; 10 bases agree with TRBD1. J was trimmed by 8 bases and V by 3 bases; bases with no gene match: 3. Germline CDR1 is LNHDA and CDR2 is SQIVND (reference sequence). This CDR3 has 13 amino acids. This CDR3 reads CASSMGQGKGYTF. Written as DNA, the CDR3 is TGTGCCAGTAGTATGGGACAGGGGAAGGGCTACACCTTC.

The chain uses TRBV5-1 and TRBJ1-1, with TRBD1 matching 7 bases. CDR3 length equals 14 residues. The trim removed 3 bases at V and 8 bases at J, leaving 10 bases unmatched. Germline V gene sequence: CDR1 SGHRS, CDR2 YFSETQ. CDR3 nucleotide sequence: TGCGCCAGCAGCTCCCTTTTTGGGGGACAGGAAGCTTTCTTT. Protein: CASSSLFGGQEAFF.

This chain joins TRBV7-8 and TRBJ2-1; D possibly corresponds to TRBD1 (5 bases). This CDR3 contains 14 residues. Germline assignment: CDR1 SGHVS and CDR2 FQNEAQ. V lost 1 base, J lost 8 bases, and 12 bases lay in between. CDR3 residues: CASSLEGLGDEQFF. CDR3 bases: TGTGCCAGCAGCTTAGAAGGGCTAGGGGATGAGCAGTTCTTC.

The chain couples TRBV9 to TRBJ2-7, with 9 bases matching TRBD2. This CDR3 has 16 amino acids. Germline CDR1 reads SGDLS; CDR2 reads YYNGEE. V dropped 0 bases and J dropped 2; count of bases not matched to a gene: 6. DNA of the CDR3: TGTGCCAGCAGCGTAGGGTCCGCGGGAGGGCCCTACGAGCAGTACTTC. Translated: CASSVGSAGGPYEQYF.

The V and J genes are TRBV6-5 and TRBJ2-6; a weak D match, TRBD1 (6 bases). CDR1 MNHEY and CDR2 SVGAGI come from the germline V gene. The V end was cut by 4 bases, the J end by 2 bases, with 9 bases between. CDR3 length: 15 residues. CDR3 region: CASSLQGPGANVLTF. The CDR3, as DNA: TGTGCCAGCAGTTTACAGGGTCCTGGGGCCAACGTCCTGACTTTC.

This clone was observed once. The chain's CDR3 is CASVGGTEAFF. In DNA form, the CDR3 reads TGCGCCAGCGTCGGAGGCACTGAAGCTTTCTTT. The chain joins TRBV5-1 to TRBJ1-1, with unresolved D. The CDR3 covers 11 residues. The V gene's germline CDR1 is SGHRS and CDR2 YFSETQ. Trimming cost V 7 bases and J 4 bases, with 8 bases left between them.

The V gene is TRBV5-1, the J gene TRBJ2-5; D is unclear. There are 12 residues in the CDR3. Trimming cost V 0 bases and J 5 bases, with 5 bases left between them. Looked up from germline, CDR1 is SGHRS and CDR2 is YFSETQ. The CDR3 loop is CASSLAQETQYF. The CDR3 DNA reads TGCGCCAGCAGCTTGGCCCAGGAGACCCAGTACTTC.

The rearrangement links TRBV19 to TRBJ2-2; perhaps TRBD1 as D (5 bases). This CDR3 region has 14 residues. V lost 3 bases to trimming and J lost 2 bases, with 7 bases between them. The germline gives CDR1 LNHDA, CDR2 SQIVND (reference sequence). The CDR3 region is CASSIGANTGELFF. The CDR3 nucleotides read TGTGCCAGTAGTATTGGGGCTAACACCGGGGAGCTGTTTTTT.

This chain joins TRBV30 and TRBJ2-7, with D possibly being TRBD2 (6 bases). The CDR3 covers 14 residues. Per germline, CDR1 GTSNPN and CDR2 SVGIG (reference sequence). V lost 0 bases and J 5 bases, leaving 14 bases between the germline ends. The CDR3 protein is CAWSVRGGMDEQYF. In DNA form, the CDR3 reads TGTGCCTGGAGTGTACGGGGAGGAATGGACGAGCAGTACTTC.

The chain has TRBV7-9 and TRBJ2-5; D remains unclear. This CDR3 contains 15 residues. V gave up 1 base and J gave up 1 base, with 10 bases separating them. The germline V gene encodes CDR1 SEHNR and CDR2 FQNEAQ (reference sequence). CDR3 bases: TGTGCCAGCAGCTTAGAGCTTGCCTCCCAAGAGACCCAGTACTTC. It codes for CASSLELASQETQYF.